The sample holds one count of the clone carrying this TCR beta chain. Some clones are missing from TCRdb's copy, which holds only in-frame ones; the method was immunoSEQ multiplex PCR. The sample shows about 110,000 clones, more than 80% of them seen only once. This record belongs to a study of blood T cell repertoires in COVID-19. Turning to the study itself: COVID-19 samples collected from the United States, Italy and Spain covered acute and convalescent phases.

This CDR3 spans 14 amino acids. J gave up 1 base and V 7 bases, and 5 bases lay outside the gene matches. Germline V lookup: CDR1 WNHNN, CDR2 SYGVQD (reference sequence). The sample taken for sequencing was peripheral blood. V is TRBV10-1 and J is TRBJ2-7; 9 nucleotides align to TRBD1. The TCR comes from a woman aged 40 to 55 with acute or convalescent COVID-19. CDR3 nucleotide sequence: TGCGCCAGCAATCCGGGACAGGGATCCTACGAGCAGTACTTC. This gives the protein CASNPGQGSYEQYF.